The clone carrying this TCR beta chain was seen at least ten times. The target antigen is unknown. The sample's time point: newly diagnosed GD, antithyroid drugs for less than 3 months. PBMC-derived RNA was used for the TCR library. Library construction for TCR beta used iRepertoire HTBI primers and Arm-PCR of CDR3 regions. Authors' methods: Identified segments across samples numbered some 62 TRBV and roughly 15 TRBJ. MiXCR was run by TCRdb on the multiplex PCR reads, yielding one entry per CDR3 protein. TCRdb, not the authors, supplied the V and J calls. The table records 600,000 to 650,000 distinct CDR3 sequences, around 15% of them present only once. These data originate in a study of regulatory T cells in long-lasting Graves disease. Study-level results: New patients shared some 890 public clonotypes, fewer than the approximately 3,000 shared by persistent patients.

The sample was also reused in another study, on T cells in Graves' hyperthyroidism and ophthalmopathy. That report adds: The HTBI primer set was used in a first-round RT-PCR of the TCR CDR3.

The receptor comes from a woman younger than 45 with Graves disease. Source: peripheral blood mononuclear cells (PBMCs), taken at new diagnosis, from a patient treated with antithyroid drugs.

The CDR3 DNA sequence: TGTGCCAGCAGTCCGACATCCTTCGCCCTCCACTTT. It yields the protein CASSPTSFALHF. The chain combines TRBV12-3 or TRBV12-4 with TRBJ1-6; no reliable D call. Between the trimmed V and J ends, which lost 5 bases and 14 bases, there was a span of 13 bases. This CDR3 comprises 12 residues.